One and the same sample provided the 9 T cell receptor beta chains below, sequenced in a study of blood T cell repertoires in COVID-19 (dated by TCRdb to 2020 to 2022). Library method: the immunoSEQ multiplex PCR assay. TCRdb's version of the immuneACCESS table is confined to in-frame rearrangements and falls short of the full clone set. An unresolved V gene accounts for under half of the shortfall where checked; the remainder is of unknown origin. In this sample the table shows about 350,000 clones, about 88% of which occur a single time. 1% of the sample belongs to the ten largest clones. The sequenced sample consisted of PBMCs or T cells enriched from blood (not recorded which). The receptors here all came from a woman aged 25 to 39 who had been exposed to COVID-19.

This sequence joins TRBV2 and TRBJ1-1; no reliable D call. The CDR3 consists of 15 residues. The V end lost 0 bases, the J end lost 4 bases, and 12 bases lay between the germline ends. Germline-derived CDR1 and CDR2 are SNHLY and FYNNEI. The CDR3 is CASSEALGGATEAFF. CDR3 in DNA: TGTGCCAGCAGTGAAGCGCTAGGAGGAGCCACTGAAGCTTTCTTT.

This chain joins TRBV10-2 and TRBJ1-1; D is unresolved. Germline CDR1 reads WSHSY; CDR2 reads SAAADI. The CDR3 covers 12 residues. V was pared by 3 bases and J by 6 bases, with 8 bases between. CDR3 bases: TGCGCCAGCAGTGACGGGGTTGCTGAAGCTTTCTTT. Protein sequence: CASSDGVAEAFF.

The V call is TRBV15, the J call TRBJ2-2; 8 positions agree with TRBD2. CDR1 and CDR2 (germline): LNHNV, YYDKDF (reference sequence). This CDR3 comprises 15 residues. The V and J ends lost 6 bases and 5 bases, in that order; junction bases with no gene match: 8. CDR3 residues: CATREGAGETGELFF. For the CDR3, the DNA is TGTGCCACCAGAGAGGGAGCGGGAGAGACCGGGGAGCTGTTTTTT.

The sample holds one count of this clone. The V call is TRBV5-1, the J call TRBJ2-7; 7 bases align to TRBD1. Germline V gene data show CDR1 as SGHRS and CDR2 as YFSETQ. V trimming: 0 bases; J trimming: 2 bases; junction bases outside the gene matches: 8. The CDR3 contains 16 residues. CDR3 DNA sequence: TGCGCCAGCAGCTTGGGAGGGGACAGCTTTCCCTACGAGCAGTACTTC. Translated, it gives CASSLGGDSFPYEQYF. The full variable domain, its missing parts supplied by reference TRBV5-1 and TRBJ2-7, is KAGVTQTPRYLIKTRGQQVTLSCSPISGHRSVSWYQQTPGQGLQFLFEYFSETQRNKGNFPGRFSGRQFSNSRSEMNVSTLELGDSALYLCASSLGGDSFPYEQYFGPGTRLTVT.

The chain carries TRBV18 and TRBJ1-5; D might be TRBD1 (6 bases). The V gene's germline CDR1 is KGHSH and CDR2 LQKENI. The CDR3 is made up of 15 amino acids. Trimming cost V 3 bases and J 4 bases, with 13 bases left between them. CDR3 bases: TGTGCCAGCTCACCGGGACAAGCAAAAAATCAGCCCCAGCATTTT. It specifies CASSPGQAKNQPQHF.

The chain couples TRBV28 to TRBJ1-2; 7 nucleotides align to TRBD1. The V gene's germline CDR1 is MDHEN and CDR2 SYDVKM. CDR3 length equals 16 residues. The J segment lost 6 bases and the V segment lost 8 bases, leaving 18 bases of the junction unmatched. The CDR3 reads CASGNVGKTGWNGYTF. CDR3 nucleotide sequence: TGTGCCAGCGGCAATGTAGGGAAGACAGGGTGGAATGGCTACACCTTC.

The gene calls are TRBV15 and TRBJ2-7; TRBD2 might be the D (5 bases). In germline, CDR1 is LNHNV, CDR2 YYDKDF (reference sequence). Between the trimmed V and J ends, which lost 4 bases and 7 bases, there was a span of 17 bases. The CDR3 loop spans 14 amino acids. The CDR3 nucleotides read TGTGCCACCAGCACTTGGACTGTGACCGGGGAGCAGTACTTC. Its protein is CATSTWTVTGEQYF.

This clone has just a few counts. This chain connects TRBV15 to TRBJ2-2, with a possible D match to TRBD1 (5 bases). The CDR3 contains 15 residues. The V end lost 3 bases, the J end lost 1 base, and 9 bases lay between the germline ends. Germline assignment: CDR1 LNHNV and CDR2 YYDKDF (reference sequence). The CDR3 protein is CATSSEGVNTGELFF. CDR3 in DNA: TGTGCCACCAGCAGCGAAGGGGTGAACACCGGGGAGCTGTTTTTT.

This chain joins TRBV2 and TRBJ2-5; tentatively, D is TRBD2 (6 bases). V lost 4 bases, J lost 6 bases, and 12 bases lay in between. The CDR3 runs to 13 residues. Germline V gene sequence: CDR1 SNHLY, CDR2 FYNNEI. The CDR3 DNA reads as TGTGCCAGCAGTGCCCCGGCGGGGCAGACCCAGTACTTC. It codes for CASSAPAGQTQYF. Full variable domain (outside the CDR3, taken from reference TRBV2 and TRBJ2-5): EPEVTQTPSHQVTQMGQEVILRCVPISNHLYFYWYRQILGQKVEFLVSFYNNEISEKSEIFDDQFSVERPDGSNFTLKIRSTKLEDSAMYFCASSAPAGQTQYFGPGTRLLVL.